A selection of T cell receptor beta chains follows, all from one sample in a study of T cells expressing NK-cell markers. After re-calling the 5' RACE reads, TCRdb lists one entry per CDR3 protein, DNA absent. The sample data list approximately 460,000 distinct CDR3 sequences. The sample was blood T cells: a sorted CD56 or NKG2C T cell subset, CD4+ or CD8+ T cells, or bulk PBMC T cells (not recorded which). Receptors were obtained from a woman between 18 and 69 years old in good health. The CDR3 runs from the conserved cysteine through the conserved F or W. The order of the fields is V gene, J gene, CDR3 protein.

TRBV6-1	TRBJ2-3	CASSEDPVSTDTQYF
TRBV10-2	TRBJ2-1	CASSESGYNEQFF
TRBV20-1	TRBJ2-5	CSVASLETQYF
TRBV27	TRBJ1-3	CASSKRPQGSGNTIYF
TRBV2	TRBJ2-1	CASSIRQGAGNEQFF
TRBV28	TRBJ2-7	CASSILGGPAGKPYEQYF
TRBV2	TRBJ1-3	CASSELQFSGNTIYF
TRBV4-2	TRBJ2-5	CASSQELSLSAGETQYF
TRBV7-2	TRBJ2-1	CASSLVGTPSYNEQFF
TRBV11-2	TRBJ2-3	CASSEAYSTDTQYF
TRBV28	TRBJ1-5	CASCPRADQPQHF
TRBV9	TRBJ1-6	CASSVEPTVATNSPLHF
TRBV12-3/TRBV12-4	TRBJ2-1	CASSPGVSSYNEQFF
TRBV12-3/TRBV12-4	TRBJ2-2	CASSGATYDTGELFF
TRBV12-3/TRBV12-4	TRBJ1-2	CASSFNRGRAPGGYTF
TRBV25-1	TRBJ2-7	CASSERTGGREQYF
TRBV5-1	TRBJ2-1	CASSPWTSGGLGEQFF
TRBV12-3/TRBV12-4	TRBJ2-2	CASLREDTGELFF
TRBV5-1	TRBJ1-2	CASSLGRGASTF
TRBV29-1	TRBJ1-1	CSVVRGSGTEAFF
TRBV29-1	TRBJ1-1	CSAAGRGNTEAFF
TRBV12-3/TRBV12-4	TRBJ2-1	CASTNRGVNEQFF
TRBV3-1	TRBJ2-3	CASSGLAGDTQYF
TRBV27	TRBJ2-3	CASSLLAGFTDTQYF
TRBV12-3/TRBV12-4	TRBJ1-5	CASSLEFGGQPQHF
TRBV7-2	TRBJ2-3	CASSAHLSTDTQYF
TRBV27	TRBJ1-1	CASSPHRGANTEAFF
TRBV7-8	TRBJ2-1	CASSLHRLAGGYNEQFF
TRBV5-4	TRBJ2-1	CASSFSGGSYNEQFF
TRBV5-1	TRBJ2-5	CASQASRQETQYF
TRBV20-1	TRBJ2-3	CSARYAPTDTQYF
TRBV3-1	TRBJ2-7	CASSQGIQGYEQYF
TRBV10-3	TRBJ2-5	CAISARGSGETQYF
TRBV20-1	TRBJ2-5	CSASRSGGGGETQYF
TRBV7-2	TRBJ1-2	CASRERTGDYGYTF